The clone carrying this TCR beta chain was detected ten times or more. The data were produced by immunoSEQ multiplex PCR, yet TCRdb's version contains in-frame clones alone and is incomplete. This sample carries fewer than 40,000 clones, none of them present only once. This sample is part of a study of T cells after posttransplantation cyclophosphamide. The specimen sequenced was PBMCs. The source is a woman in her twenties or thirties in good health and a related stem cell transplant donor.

The CDR3 coding sequence is TGTGCCAGCAGCACTATAGACAGGGTATTCTATGGCTACACCTTC. Translated, it gives CASSTIDRVFYGYTF. The V call is TRBV6-5, the J call TRBJ1-2, with 7 bases aligning to TRBD1. The germline gives CDR1 MNHEY, CDR2 SVGAGI. CDR3 length: 15 amino acids. The ends lost 6 bases at V and 4 bases at J; junction bases unmatched: 11.